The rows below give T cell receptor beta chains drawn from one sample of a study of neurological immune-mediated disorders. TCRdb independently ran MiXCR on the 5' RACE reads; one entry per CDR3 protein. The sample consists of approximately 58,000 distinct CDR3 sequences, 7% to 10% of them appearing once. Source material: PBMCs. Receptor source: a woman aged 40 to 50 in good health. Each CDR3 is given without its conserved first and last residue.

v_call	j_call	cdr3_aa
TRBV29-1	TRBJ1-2	SVDSITNYGYT
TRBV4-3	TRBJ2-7	ASSQALAVDYEQY
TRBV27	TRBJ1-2	ASSLQGGNYGYT
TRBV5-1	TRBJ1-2	ASSLEAGDGYT
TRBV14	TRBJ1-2	ASSQRTGLANYGYT
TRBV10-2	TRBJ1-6	ASSEGTPSSYNSPLH
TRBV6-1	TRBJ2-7	ASSANYYEQY
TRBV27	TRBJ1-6	ASSFRDSGGSPLH
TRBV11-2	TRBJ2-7	ASSSPGGAGGTYEQY
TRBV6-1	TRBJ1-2	ASRAREGGFGYT
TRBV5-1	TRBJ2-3	ASSFMQGLAEDTQY
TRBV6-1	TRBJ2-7	ASSDQGRSSYEQY
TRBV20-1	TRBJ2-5	SAISGASQETQY
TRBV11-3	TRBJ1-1	ASSLGGVNPEAF